This record covers a single T cell receptor (beta chain). Its antigen remains unknown. Per individual sample, 80,000 to 100,000 TCR templates were assayed. This table comes from immunoSEQ multiplex PCR, and its TCRdb copy is limited to in-frame clones, with some not included. The sample lists some 100,000 clones, about 93% occurring once. This record comes from a study of siplizumab effects on memory and regulatory T cells. Study findings and constraints: It was never confirmed that proliferating Tregs from siplizumab cultures were suppressive. Significant reduction of alloreactive sequences traceable to unstimulated CD4+ memory cells was observed with siplizumab.

This CDR3 has 14 residues. The germline V gene has CDR1 SGHVS and CDR2 FQNEAQ. With V trimmed by 5 bases and J by 5 bases, 6 bases remained unmatched. The rearrangement uses TRBV7-8 and TRBJ1-1; 9 nucleotides match TRBD1. The origin of this receptor is a human donor in good health. The sequenced sample was Tregs sorted from blood. The chain's CDR3 is CASSARTGVTEAFF. The CDR3 DNA reads TGTGCCAGCAGCGCTAGGACAGGGGTGACTGAAGCTTTCTTT.